This TCR beta chain stems from a study of untreated major depressive disorder. Study-level findings and limits: Each subject's top five TRBV05-01 clones were all private. TRBV05-01 (Vbeta 5.1) usage was higher in CD4+ T cells of depressed patients than controls. Sequencing showed nonsignificant TRBV25-01 and TRBV02-01 differences matching flow cytometry.

Profiled with immunoSEQ multiplex PCR; TCRdb holds only in-frame clones, not every one. The profile covers about 20,000 clones, with roughly nine tenths appearing a single time and 0.6% taken by the ten largest. As regards this clone: The target antigen is unknown.

Patients had taken no psychiatric medication, including antidepressants, for at least 8 weeks before enrollment. This CDR3 region has 12 residues. V was clipped by 8 bases and J by 6 bases, with 14 bases between them. CDR1 is SGHNT, CDR2 YENEEA, per germline. Sequencing used CD4+ T cells from PBMCs. V usage is TRBV11-3 and J usage is TRBJ2-7; D might be TRBD1 (5 bases). This clonotype was obtained from a woman aged 40 to 50 with major depressive disorder. The CDR3 DNA is TGTGCCAGCGCTTTCAGGGCGTCCGAGCAGTACTTC. This sequence encodes CASAFRASEQYF. Together with reference TRBV11-3 and TRBJ2-7, the CDR3 gives the full variable domain: EAGVVQSPRYKIIEKKQPVAFWCNPISGHNTLYWYLQNLGQGPELLIRYENEEAVDDSQLPKDRFSAERLKGVDSTLKIQPAELGDSAVYLCASAFRASEQYFGPGTRLTVT.